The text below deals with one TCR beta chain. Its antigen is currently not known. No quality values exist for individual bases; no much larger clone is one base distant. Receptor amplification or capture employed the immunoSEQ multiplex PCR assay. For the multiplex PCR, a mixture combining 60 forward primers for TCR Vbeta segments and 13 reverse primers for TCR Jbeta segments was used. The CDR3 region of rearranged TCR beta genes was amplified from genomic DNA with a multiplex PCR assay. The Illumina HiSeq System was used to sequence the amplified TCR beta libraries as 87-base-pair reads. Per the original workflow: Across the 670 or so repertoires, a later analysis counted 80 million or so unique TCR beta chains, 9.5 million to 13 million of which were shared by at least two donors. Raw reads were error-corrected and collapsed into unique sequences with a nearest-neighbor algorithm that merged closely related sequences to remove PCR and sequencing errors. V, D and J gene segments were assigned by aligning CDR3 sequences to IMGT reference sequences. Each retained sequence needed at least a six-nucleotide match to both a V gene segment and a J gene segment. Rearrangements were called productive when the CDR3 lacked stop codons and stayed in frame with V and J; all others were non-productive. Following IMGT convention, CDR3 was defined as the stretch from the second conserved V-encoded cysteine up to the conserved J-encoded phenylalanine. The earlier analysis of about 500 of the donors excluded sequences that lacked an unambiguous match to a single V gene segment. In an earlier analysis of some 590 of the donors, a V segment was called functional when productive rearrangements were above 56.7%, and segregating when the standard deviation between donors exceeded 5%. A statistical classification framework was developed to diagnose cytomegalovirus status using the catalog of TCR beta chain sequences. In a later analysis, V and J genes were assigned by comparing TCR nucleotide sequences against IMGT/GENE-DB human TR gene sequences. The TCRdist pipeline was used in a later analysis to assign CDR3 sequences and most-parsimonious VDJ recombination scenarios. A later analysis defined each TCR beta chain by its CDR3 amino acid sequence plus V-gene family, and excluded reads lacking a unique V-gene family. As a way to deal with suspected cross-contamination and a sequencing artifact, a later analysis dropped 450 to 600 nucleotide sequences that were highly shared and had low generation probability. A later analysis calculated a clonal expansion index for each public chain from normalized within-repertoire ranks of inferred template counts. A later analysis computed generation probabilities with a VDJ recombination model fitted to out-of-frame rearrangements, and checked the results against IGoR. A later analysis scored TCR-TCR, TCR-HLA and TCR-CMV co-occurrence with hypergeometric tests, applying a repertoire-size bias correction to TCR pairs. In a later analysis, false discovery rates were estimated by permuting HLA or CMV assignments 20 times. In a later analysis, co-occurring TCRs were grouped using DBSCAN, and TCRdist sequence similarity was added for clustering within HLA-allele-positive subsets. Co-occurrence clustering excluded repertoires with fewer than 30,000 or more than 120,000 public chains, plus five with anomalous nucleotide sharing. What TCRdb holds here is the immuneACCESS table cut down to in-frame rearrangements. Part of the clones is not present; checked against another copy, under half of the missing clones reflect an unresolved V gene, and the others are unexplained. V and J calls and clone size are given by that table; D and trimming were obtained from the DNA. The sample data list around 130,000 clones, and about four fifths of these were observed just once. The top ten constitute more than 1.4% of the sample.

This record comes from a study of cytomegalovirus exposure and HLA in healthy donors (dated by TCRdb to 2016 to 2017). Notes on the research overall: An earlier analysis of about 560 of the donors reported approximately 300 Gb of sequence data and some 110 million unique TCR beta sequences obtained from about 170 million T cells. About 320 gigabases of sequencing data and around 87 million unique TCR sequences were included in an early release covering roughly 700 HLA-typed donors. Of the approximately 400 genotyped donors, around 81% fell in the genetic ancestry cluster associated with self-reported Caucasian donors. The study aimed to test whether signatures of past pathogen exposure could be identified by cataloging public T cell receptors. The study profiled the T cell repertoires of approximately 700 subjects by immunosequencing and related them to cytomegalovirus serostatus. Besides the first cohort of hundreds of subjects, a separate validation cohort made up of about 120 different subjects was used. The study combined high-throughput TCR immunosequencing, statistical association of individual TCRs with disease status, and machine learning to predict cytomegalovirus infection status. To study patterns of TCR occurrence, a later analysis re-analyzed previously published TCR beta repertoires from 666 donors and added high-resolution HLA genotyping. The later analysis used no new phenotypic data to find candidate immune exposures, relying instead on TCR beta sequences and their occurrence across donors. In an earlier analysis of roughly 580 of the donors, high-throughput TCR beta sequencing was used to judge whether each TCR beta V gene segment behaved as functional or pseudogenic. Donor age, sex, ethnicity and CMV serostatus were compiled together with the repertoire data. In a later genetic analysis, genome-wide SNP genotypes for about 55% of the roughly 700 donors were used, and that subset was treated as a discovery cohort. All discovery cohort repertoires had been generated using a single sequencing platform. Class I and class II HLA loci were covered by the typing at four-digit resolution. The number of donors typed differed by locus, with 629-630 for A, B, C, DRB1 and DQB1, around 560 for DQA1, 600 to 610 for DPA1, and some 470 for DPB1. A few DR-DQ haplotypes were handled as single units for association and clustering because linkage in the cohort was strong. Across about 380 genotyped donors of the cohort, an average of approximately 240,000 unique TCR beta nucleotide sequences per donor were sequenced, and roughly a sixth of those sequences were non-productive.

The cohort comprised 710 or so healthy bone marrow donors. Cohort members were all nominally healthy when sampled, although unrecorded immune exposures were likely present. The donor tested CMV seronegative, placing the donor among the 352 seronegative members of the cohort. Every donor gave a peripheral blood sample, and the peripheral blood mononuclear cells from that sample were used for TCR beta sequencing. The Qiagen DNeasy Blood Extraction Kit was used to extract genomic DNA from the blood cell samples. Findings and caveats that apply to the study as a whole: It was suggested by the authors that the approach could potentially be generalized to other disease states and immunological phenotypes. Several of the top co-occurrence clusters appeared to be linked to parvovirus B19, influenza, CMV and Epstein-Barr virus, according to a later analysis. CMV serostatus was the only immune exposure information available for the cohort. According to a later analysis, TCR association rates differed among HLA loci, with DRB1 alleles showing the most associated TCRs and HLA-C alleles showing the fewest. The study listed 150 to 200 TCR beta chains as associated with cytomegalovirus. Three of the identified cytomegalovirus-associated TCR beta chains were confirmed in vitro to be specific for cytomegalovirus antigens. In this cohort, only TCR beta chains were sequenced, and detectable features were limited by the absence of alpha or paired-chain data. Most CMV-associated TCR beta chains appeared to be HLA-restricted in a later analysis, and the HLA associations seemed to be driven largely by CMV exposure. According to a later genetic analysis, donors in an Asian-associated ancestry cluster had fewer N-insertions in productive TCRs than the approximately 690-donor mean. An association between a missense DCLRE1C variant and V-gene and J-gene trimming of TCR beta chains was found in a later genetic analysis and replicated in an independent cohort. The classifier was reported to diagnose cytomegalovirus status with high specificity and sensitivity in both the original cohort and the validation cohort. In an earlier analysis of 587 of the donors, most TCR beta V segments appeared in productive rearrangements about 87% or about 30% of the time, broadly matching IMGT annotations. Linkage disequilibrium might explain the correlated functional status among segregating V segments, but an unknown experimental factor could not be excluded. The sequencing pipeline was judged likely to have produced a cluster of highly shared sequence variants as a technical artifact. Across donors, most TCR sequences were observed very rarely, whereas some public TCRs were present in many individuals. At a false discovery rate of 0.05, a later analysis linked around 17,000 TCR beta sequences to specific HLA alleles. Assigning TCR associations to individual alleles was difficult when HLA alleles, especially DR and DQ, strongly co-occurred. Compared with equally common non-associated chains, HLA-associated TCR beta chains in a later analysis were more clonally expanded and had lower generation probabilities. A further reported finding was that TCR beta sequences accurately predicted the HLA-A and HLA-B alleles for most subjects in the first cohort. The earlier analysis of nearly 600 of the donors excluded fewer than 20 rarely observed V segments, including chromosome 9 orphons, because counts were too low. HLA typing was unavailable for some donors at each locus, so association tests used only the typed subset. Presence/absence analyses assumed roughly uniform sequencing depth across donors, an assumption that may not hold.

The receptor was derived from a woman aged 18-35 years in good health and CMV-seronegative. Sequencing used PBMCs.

This receptor carries the CDR3 CASNRAGTDTQYF. The nucleotide sequence reads as follows: TGCGCCAGCAACAGGGCTGGCACAGATACGCAGTATTTT. The chain couples TRBV10-2 to TRBJ2-3; TRBD1 might be the D gene, on 6 matching bases. CDR1 is given as WSHSY and CDR2 as SAAADI, both from the germline V gene. The CDR3 sequence holds 13 residues, the cysteine and phenylalanine included. Only the CDR3 part of the read is kept: 39 bases, read in frame from the first base. Trimming costs V 7 bases and J 1 base, and their ends lie 9 bases apart.